This T cell receptor (beta chain) was sequenced for a study of blood T cell repertoires in COVID-19. Study-wide context: Acute and convalescent COVID-19 specimens originated in the United States, Italy and Spain.

Authors' analysis steps: For nucleated cells, counts were estimated from reference gene primer amplification. The protocol was immunoSEQ multiplex PCR, while the TCRdb copy is restricted to in-frame clones and leaves out a portion. That table gives V, J and clone size, and the DNA gave D and trimming. The sample lists 240,000 or so clones; about four fifths were seen once. Trimming removed 1 base from V and 5 bases from J, with 11 bases in between. CDR3 size: 14 residues. Germline CDR1 reads SEHNR; CDR2 reads FQNEAQ (reference sequence). This clonotype was sampled from a young woman with acute or convalescent COVID-19. Sequenced material: peripheral blood. The V and J genes are TRBV7-9 and TRBJ2-5; no clear D gene. CDR3 in DNA: TGTGCCAGCAGCTTAGTTACCGGGTCGGAGACCCAGTACTTC. Translating gives CASSLVTGSETQYF.